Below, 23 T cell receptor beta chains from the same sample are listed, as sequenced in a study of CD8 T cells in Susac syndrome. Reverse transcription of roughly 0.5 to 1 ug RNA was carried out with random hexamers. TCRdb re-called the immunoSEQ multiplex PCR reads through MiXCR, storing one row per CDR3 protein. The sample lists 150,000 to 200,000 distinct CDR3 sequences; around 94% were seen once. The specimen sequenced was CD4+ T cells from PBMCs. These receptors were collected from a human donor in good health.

The CDR3 DNA reads TGTGCCAGCCCGCGCGTCGCGGCTGGGGCCAACGTCCTGACTTTC. Translating gives CASPRVAAGANVLTF. The V and J genes are TRBV7-9 and TRBJ2-6, with no clear D. The germline V and J ends were trimmed by 8 bases and 2 bases, with 13 bases remaining between them. Germline V lookup: CDR1 SEHNR, CDR2 FQNEAQ (reference sequence). CDR3 length equals 15 residues. The full variable domain, completed using reference TRBV7-9 and TRBJ2-6, is DTGVSQNPRHKITKRGQNVTFRCDPISEHNRLYWYRQTLGQGPEFLTYFQNEAQLEKSRLLSDRFSAERPKGSFSTLEIQRTEQGDSAMYLCASPRVAAGANVLTFGAGSRLTVL.

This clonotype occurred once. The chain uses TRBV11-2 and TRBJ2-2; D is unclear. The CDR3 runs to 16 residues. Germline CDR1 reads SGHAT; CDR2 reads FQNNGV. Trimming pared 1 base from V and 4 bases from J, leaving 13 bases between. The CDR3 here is CASSLGVRASTGELFF. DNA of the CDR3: TGTGCCAGCAGCTTAGGAGTCCGGGCTTCCACCGGGGAGCTGTTTTTT.

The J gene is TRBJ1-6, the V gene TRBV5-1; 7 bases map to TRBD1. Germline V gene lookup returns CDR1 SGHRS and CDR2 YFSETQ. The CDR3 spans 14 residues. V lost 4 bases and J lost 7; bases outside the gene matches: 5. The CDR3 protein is CASSGGTVNSPLHF. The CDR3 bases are TGCGCCAGCAGCGGTGGGACAGTGAATTCACCCCTCCACTTT.

CDR3 protein: CASSLQRGETQYF. The CDR3 DNA follows: TGCGCCAGCAGCTTGCAGCGGGGAGAGACCCAGTACTTC. The genes are TRBV5-1 and TRBJ2-5; 7 bases match TRBD2. The CDR3 sequence is 13 residues long. Germline V gives CDR1 SGHRS, CDR2 YFSETQ. V dropped 1 base and J dropped 4; count of bases not matched to a gene: 1.

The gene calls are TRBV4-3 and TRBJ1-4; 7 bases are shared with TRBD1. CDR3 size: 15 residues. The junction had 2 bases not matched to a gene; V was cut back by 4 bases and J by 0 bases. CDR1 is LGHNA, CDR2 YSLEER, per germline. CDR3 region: CASSPGQATNEKLFF. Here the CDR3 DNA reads TGCGCCAGCAGCCCCGGACAGGCAACTAATGAAAAACTGTTTTTT.

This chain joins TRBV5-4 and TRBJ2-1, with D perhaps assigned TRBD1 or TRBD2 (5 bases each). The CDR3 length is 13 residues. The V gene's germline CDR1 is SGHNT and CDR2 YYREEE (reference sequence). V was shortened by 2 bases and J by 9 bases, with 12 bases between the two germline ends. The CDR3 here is CASSLQVGGEQFF. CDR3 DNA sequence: TGTGCCAGCAGCTTACAGGTTGGGGGTGAGCAGTTCTTC. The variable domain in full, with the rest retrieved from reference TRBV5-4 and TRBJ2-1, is ETGVTQSPTHLIKTRGQQVTLRCSSQSGHNTVSWYQQALGQGPQFIFQYYREEENGRGNFPPRFSGLQFPNYSSELNVNALELDDSALYLCASSLQVGGEQFFGPGTRLTVL.

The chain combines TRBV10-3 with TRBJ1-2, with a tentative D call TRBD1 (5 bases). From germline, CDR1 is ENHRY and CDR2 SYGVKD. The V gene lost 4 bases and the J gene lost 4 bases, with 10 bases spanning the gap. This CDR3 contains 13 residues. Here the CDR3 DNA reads TGTGCCATCAGTGGAAGCGGGGGCTATGGCTACACCTTC. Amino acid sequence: CAISGSGGYGYTF.

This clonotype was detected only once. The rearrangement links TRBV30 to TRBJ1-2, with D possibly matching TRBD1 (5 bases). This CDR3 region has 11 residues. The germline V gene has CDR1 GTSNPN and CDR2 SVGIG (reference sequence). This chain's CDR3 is CASPGTYGYTF. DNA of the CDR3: TGTGCTTCCCCGGGGACCTATGGCTACACCTTC.

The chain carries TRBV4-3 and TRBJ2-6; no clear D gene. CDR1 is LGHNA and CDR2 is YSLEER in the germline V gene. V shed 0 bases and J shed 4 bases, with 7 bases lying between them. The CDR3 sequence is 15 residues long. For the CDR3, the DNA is TGCGCCAGCAGCCAAGATCCGGACGGGGCCAACGTCCTGACTTTC. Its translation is CASSQDPDGANVLTF.

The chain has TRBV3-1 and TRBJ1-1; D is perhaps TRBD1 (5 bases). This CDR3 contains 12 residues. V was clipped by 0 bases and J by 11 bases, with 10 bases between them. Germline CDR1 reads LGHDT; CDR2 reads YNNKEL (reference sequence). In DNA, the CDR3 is TGTGCCAGCAGCCAAGATCTCAGGGAGGCTTTCTTT. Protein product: CASSQDLREAFF.

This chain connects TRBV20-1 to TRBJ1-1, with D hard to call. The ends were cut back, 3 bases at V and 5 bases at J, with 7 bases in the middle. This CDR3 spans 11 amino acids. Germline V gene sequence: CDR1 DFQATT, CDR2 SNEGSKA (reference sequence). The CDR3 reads CSASSRTEAFF. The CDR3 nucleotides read TGCAGTGCTAGTAGCAGGACTGAAGCTTTCTTT.

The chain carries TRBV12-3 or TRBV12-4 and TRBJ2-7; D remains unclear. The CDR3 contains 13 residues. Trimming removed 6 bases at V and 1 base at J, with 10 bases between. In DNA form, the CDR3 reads TGTGCCAGCAGACCGAACGAGTCCTACGAGCAGTACTTC. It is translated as CASRPNESYEQYF.

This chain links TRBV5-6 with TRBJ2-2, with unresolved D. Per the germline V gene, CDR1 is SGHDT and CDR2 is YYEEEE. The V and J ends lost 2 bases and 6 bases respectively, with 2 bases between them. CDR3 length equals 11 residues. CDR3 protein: CASSFAGELFF. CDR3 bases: TGTGCCAGCAGCTTTGCCGGGGAGCTGTTTTTT.

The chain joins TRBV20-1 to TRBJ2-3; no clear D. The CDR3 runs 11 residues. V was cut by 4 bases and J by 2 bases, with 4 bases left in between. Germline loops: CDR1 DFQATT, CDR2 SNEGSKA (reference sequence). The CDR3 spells CSATDTDTQYF. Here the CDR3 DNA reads TGCAGTGCTACCGACACAGATACGCAGTATTTT.

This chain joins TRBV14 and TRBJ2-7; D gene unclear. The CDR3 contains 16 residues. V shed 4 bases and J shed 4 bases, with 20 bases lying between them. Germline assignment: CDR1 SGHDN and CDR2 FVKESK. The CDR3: CASSPNHTARVYEQYF. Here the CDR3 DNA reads TGTGCCAGCAGCCCAAACCACACCGCTAGGGTTTACGAGCAGTACTTC.

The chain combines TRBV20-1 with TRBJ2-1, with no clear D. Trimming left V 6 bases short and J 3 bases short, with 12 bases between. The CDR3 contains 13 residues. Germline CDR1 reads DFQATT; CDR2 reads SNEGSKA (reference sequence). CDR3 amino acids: CSAGPASYNEQFF. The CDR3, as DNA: TGCAGTGCGGGTCCAGCGAGCTACAATGAGCAGTTCTTC.

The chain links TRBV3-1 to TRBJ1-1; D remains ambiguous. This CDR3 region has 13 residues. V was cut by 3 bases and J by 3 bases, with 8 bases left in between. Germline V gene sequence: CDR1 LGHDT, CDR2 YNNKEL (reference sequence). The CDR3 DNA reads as TGTGCCAGCAGCCAGGACCTTGACACTGAAGCTTTCTTT. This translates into CASSQDLDTEAFF. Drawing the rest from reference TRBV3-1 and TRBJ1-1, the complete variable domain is DTAVSQTPKYLVTQMGNDKSIKCEQNLGHDTMYWYKQDSKKFLKIMFSYNNKELIINETVPNRFSPKSPDKAHLNLHINSLELGDSAVYFCASSQDLDTEAFFGQGTRLTVV.

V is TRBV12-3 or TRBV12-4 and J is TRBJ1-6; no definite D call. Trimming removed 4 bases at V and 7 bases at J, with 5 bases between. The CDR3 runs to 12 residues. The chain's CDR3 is CASSSGNSPLHF. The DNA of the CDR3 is TGTGCCAGCAGTTCTGGGAATTCACCCCTCCACTTT.

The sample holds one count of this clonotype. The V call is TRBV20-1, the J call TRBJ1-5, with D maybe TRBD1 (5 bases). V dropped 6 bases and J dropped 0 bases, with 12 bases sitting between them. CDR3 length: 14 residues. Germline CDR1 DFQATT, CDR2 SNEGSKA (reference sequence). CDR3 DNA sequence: TGCAGTGCGCGAGGACATTATAGCAATCAGCCCCAGCATTTT. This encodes CSARGHYSNQPQHF.

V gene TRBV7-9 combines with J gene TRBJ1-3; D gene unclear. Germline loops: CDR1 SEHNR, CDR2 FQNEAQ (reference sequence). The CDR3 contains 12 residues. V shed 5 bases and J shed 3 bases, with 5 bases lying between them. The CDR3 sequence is CASSGNGNTIYF. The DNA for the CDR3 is TGTGCCAGCAGCGGGAATGGAAACACCATATATTTT. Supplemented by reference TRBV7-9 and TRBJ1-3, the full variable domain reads DTGVSQNPRHKITKRGQNVTFRCDPISEHNRLYWYRQTLGQGPEFLTYFQNEAQLEKSRLLSDRFSAERPKGSFSTLEIQRTEQGDSAMYLCASSGNGNTIYFGEGSWLTVV.

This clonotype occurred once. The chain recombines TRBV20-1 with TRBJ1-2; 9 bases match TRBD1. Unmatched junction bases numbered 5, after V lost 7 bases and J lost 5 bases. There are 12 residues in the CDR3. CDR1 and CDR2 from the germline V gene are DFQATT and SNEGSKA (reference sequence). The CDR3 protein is CSVTGTGYGYTF. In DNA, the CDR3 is TGCAGTGTCACCGGGACAGGGTATGGCTACACCTTC.

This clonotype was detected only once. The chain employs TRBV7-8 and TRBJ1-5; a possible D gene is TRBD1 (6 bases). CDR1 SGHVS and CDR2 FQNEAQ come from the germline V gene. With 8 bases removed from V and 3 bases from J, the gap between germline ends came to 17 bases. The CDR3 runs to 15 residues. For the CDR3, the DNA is TGTGCCAGCTCTCCCAAAAGGGGGGACAATCAGCCCCAGCATTTT. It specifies CASSPKRGDNQPQHF.

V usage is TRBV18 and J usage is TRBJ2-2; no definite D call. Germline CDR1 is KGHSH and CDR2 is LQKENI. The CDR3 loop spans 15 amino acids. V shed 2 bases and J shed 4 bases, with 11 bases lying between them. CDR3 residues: CASSPSLELTGELFF. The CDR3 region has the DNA TGTGCCAGCTCACCATCCCTAGAACTCACCGGGGAGCTGTTTTTT.